This entry lists 5 T cell receptor beta chains sequenced from one sample in a study of CD8+CD57+ T cells in acquired aplastic anemia. Both TCR beta VDJ combination and CDR3 sequence profiling were carried out. Genomic DNA was the template for this profiling. Each CDR3 protein gets one entry after TCRdb re-called the reads with MiXCR. The table includes approximately 150,000 distinct CDR3 sequences, 40% to 50% detected once. The authors sequenced patients whose flow cytometry had shown CD8+CD57+ cell expansion. Sequenced material: sorted CD4+, CD8+, or CD8+CD57+ T cells (not recorded which) from PBMCs. Source of these receptors: a human donor with aplastic anemia.

At least ten counts were recorded for this clonotype. The rearrangement joins TRBV19 to TRBJ2-6; D gene uncertain. V was shortened by 3 bases and J by 1 base, with 10 bases between the two germline ends. Germline V gives CDR1 LNHDA, CDR2 SQIVND (reference sequence). The length of the CDR3 is 16 residues. The CDR3 sequence is CASSIPLGSGANVLTF. DNA of the CDR3: TGTGCCAGTAGTATTCCCCTAGGGTCTGGGGCCAACGTCCTGACTTTC.

V is TRBV10-3 and J is TRBJ2-3; 8 bases line up with TRBD1. Germline V gene data show CDR1 as ENHRY and CDR2 as SYGVKD. With 10 bases clipped from V and 5 bases from J, the junction kept 8 bases outside the gene matches. This CDR3 has 13 amino acids. The CDR3 region has the DNA TGTGCCAGCAGGCTGACAGGGGAAGATACGCAGTATTTT. It codes for CASRLTGEDTQYF.

In this sample, this clonotype turned up many times. The chain links TRBV19 to TRBJ2-7; D gene uncertain. Trimming took 5 bases from V and 0 from J, leaving 5 bases between them. The CDR3 totals 12 residues. Germline-derived CDR1 and CDR2 are LNHDA and SQIVND (reference sequence). The chain's CDR3 is CASSVGSYEQYF. The DNA for the CDR3 is TGTGCCAGTAGTGTGGGCTCCTACGAGCAGTACTTC.

Details on this clonotype: The junction departs from germline at one end; a sequencing error may be responsible. The CDR3 DNA sequence: TGCAGCACTAGCGGGGAGGCAGAGACGCAGTATTTT. It is translated as CSTSGEAETQYF. The chain couples TRBV29-1 to TRBJ2-3, with 10 bases identical to TRBD2. Germline V lookup: CDR1 SQVTM, CDR2 ANQGSEA. This CDR3 contains 12 residues.

This clonotype was seen only a few times. This chain links TRBV11-2 with TRBJ1-6, with 7 bases identical to TRBD1. The CDR3 consists of 16 residues. The J segment lost 0 bases and the V segment lost 5 bases, leaving 4 bases of the junction unmatched. Germline V CDR1 and CDR2: SGHAT, FQNNGV. Here the CDR3 reads CASSPQGSSYNSPLHF. The CDR3 nucleotides read TGTGCCAGCAGCCCACAGGGGAGCTCCTATAATTCACCCCTCCACTTT.